Below are 9 T cell receptor beta chains sequenced from a single sample in a study of cytomegalovirus exposure and HLA in healthy donors. Primers: 60 Vbeta forward and 13 Jbeta reverse. Only in-frame clones appear in the TCRdb table, and some are missing; sequencing was by immunoSEQ multiplex PCR. The sample lists 120,000 to 150,000 clones; 88% were seen once. Sequencing was performed on PBMCs. Every receptor here comes from a woman between 40 and 55 years old in good health and CMV-seronegative.

The chain is built from TRBV28 and TRBJ2-5; D is uncertain. The assigned J gene may be wrong: the sequence end matches TRBJ2-7 better. CDR1 is MDHEN and CDR2 is SYDVKM in the germline V gene. The CDR3 length is 12 residues. This CDR3 is CASSLAISEQYF. In nucleotides, the CDR3 is TGTGCCAGCAGCCTTGCAATATCCGAGCAGTACTTC.

The gene calls are TRBV30 and TRBJ2-1, with 12 bases aligning to TRBD2. CDR1 and CDR2 from the germline V gene are GTSNPN and SVGIG (reference sequence). This CDR3 spans 16 amino acids. Losses at the gene ends were 0 bases for V and 4 bases for J; bases not matched to a gene: 4. DNA for the CDR3: TGTGCCTGGAGTGTACTCGGACTAGCGGGATACAATGAGCAGTTCTTC. It specifies CAWSVLGLAGYNEQFF.

Here the CDR3 reads CATLGTGELFF. CDR3 nucleotides: TGTGCCACCCTAGGAACCGGGGAGCTGTTTTTT. The chain recombines TRBV28 with TRBJ2-2, with D hard to call. Germline values: CDR1 MDHEN, CDR2 SYDVKM. The CDR3 runs to 11 residues. V lost 10 bases and J 5 bases, leaving 8 bases between the germline ends.

V and J are TRBV10-3 and TRBJ2-7; a weak D match, TRBD1 (7 bases). The CDR3 runs to 14 residues. The V end was cut by 7 bases, the J end by 7 bases, with 20 bases between. Germline V gives CDR1 ENHRY, CDR2 SYGVKD. The CDR3 here is CAITDRAGSEEQYF. CDR3 DNA: TGTGCCATCACAGACAGGGCGGGGAGTGAAGAGCAGTACTTC.

This chain connects TRBV6-6 to TRBJ2-1, with TRBD2 identical over 12 bases. CDR3 length: 16 amino acids. The germline V gene has CDR1 MNHNY and CDR2 SVGAGI (reference sequence). With V trimmed by 6 bases and J by 10 bases, 13 bases remained unmatched. The CDR3 DNA is TGTGCCAGCAGCCACCTAGCGGGAGGGGCATTGGAGGAGCAGTTCTTC. Translation: CASSHLAGGALEEQFF.

The gene calls are TRBV4-2 and TRBJ1-1; no definite D call. This CDR3 spans 14 amino acids. Looked up from germline, CDR1 is LGHNA and CDR2 is YNFKEQ. V lost 0 bases, J lost 11 bases, and 16 bases lay in between. The CDR3 sequence: CASSQDRLLLGAFF. The DNA of the CDR3 is TGTGCCAGCAGCCAAGATAGGCTTCTACTAGGGGCTTTCTTT.

The gene calls are TRBV2 and TRBJ1-4, with 9 bases matching TRBD1. J gave up 0 bases and V 7 bases, and 6 bases lay outside the gene matches. The CDR3 contains 16 residues. Germline CDR1 reads SNHLY; CDR2 reads FYNNEI. The CDR3 DNA follows: TGTGCCAGCAAATCGACAGGGGGAGCAACTAATGAAAAACTGTTTTTT. This translates into CASKSTGGATNEKLFF.

The V gene is TRBV4-3, the J gene TRBJ2-2; D possibly corresponds to TRBD1 (5 bases). Germline-derived CDR1 and CDR2 are LGHNA and YSLEER. The CDR3 covers 17 residues. Trimming shortened V by 3 bases and J by 4 bases, and 18 bases separated the two germline ends. The CDR3 nucleotides read TGCGCCAGCAGCCAGAGGATAGGGCAGGACATCACCGGGGAGCTGTTTTTT. Protein: CASSQRIGQDITGELFF.

CDR3 sequence reads: CASSMGARSLYEQYF. Here the CDR3 DNA reads TGTGCCAGTAGTATGGGGGCGCGGAGTCTCTACGAGCAGTACTTC. J is TRBJ2-7 and V is TRBV19; D might be TRBD1 (6 bases). Trimming left V 3 bases short and J 3 bases short, with 15 bases between. The germline CDR1 and CDR2 sequences are LNHDA and SQIVND (reference sequence). This CDR3 spans 15 amino acids.